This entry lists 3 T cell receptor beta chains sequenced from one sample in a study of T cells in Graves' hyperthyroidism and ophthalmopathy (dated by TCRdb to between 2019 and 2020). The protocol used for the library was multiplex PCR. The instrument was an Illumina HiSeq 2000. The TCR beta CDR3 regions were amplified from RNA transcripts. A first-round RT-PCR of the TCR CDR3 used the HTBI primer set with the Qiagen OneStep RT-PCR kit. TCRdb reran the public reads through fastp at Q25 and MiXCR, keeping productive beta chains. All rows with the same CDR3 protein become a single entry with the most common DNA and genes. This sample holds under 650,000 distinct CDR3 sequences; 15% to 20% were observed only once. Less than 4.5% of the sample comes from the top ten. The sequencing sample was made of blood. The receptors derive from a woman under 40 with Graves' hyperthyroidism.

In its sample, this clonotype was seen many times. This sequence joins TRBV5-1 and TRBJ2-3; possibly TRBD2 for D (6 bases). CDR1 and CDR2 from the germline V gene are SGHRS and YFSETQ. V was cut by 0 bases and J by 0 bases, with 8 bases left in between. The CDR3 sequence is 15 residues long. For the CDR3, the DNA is TGCGCCAGCAGCTTGGACGGGACTAGCACAGATACGCAGTATTTT. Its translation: CASSLDGTSTDTQYF.

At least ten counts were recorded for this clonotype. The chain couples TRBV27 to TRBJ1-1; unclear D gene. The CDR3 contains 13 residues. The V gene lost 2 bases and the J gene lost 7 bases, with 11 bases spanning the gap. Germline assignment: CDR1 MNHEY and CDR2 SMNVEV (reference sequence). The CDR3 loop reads CASSLTGRVEAFF. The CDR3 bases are TGTGCCAGCAGTTTAACTGGGAGGGTTGAAGCTTTCTTT.

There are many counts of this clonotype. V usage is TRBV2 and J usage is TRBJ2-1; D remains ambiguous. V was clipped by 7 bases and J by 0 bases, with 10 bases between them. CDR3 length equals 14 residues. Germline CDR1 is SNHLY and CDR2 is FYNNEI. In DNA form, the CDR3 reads TGTGCCAGCATAGACGGTAGCTCCTACAATGAGCAGTTCTTC. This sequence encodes CASIDGSSYNEQFF.